This T cell receptor beta chain was recovered during a study of blood T cell repertoires in COVID-19 (dated by TCRdb to about 2020). As for the study more broadly: Collaborator samples came from the United States, Italy and Spain and covered acute and convalescent phases of COVID-19. Samples were obtained from the ongoing ImmuneRACE study (first 160 participants) and from over a thousand subjects provided by 6 global collaborators. Subjects who had been exposed to COVID-19, were actively infected with it, or had recovered from it provided the deeply sampled blood TCRbeta repertoires that made up the dataset. Where available, HLA class I and class II types were taken from metadata supplied by the sample provider and were not determined by assay-based typing. The repertoires were released in a freely available public database intended as a resource for research on the immune response to SARS-CoV-2. A de-identified subject ID, COVID-19 status, age in years and sex were almost always included in the sample metadata. The prospective study material was composed of cDNA or gDNA derived from T cells, B-cell-depleted T cells, or PBMCs. Here is what the overall study found, with its caveats: Clinical and demographic metadata were provided uncurated, with the amount varying by source and participant.

The immunoSEQ Assay, a bias-controlled multiplex PCR, was used to amplify TCRbeta CDR3 regions from genomic DNA. On the authors' methods: The number of nucleated cells in each sample was estimated by amplification of reference gene primers within the assay. To quantify the absolute abundance of each unique TCRbeta CDR3 rearrangement, sequence reads were collapsed and filtered. For each sample, productive Simpson clonality was calculated by taking the square root of Simpson's diversity index across productive rearrangements. Entries here come from immuneACCESS through TCRdb and include only in-frame sequences with V and J called. Some clones fail to appear in such tables; in the studies checked, an unresolved V gene covers under half of the shortfall, and the cause of the remainder is unknown. V and J calls plus clone size are reproduced from that table; the DNA served to infer D and trimming. A total of approximately 150,000 clones appear in this sample, roughly 89% of them only once. Less than 6.5% of the sample goes to the ten largest clones.

Whole blood was collected in K2EDTA tubes by collaborating institutions according to the institutions' own protocols. For TCRbeta analysis, collaborator samples were shipped as frozen whole blood, as isolated PBMCs, or as DNA extracted from either sample type. With respect to this clone: Its antigen remains unidentified. The sample holds no much larger clone one base away, and base qualities are not on file.

What was sequenced was peripheral blood. The receptor was derived from a human donor in a cohort sampled during active COVID-19.

The DNA sequence is given as TGTGCCAGCAGCTTAGCAGGTCAGGTGGGGAGTGAAGCTTTCTTT. Its translation is CASSLAGQVGSEAFF. The sequence is built from TRBV7-9 and TRBJ1-1; the D gene is unclear. V lost 0 bases and J lost 7 bases; the stretch between them is 15 bases long. The CDR3, cysteine through phenylalanine, is 15 amino acids long. Only the CDR3 DNA is retained, 45 bases long and in frame from the first base. CDR1 and CDR2 are read off the germline V gene (reference sequence) as SEHNR and FQNEAQ.